This T cell receptor beta chain derives from a study of blood T cell repertoires in COVID-19. About the study: The United States, Italy and Spain supplied acute and convalescent COVID-19 samples.

The CDR3 runs 18 residues. Trimming took 0 bases from V and 5 from J, leaving 23 bases between them. Germline lookup yields CDR1 SGHTS and CDR2 YDEGEE. Measured with immunoSEQ multiplex PCR; TCRdb has only the in-frame clones, and not every one. The repertoire has 150,000 or so clones, around 80% of them found once; the top ten carry roughly 15%. The receptor comes from a human donor with acute or convalescent COVID-19. The donor label of this sample is uncertain. What was sequenced was peripheral blood. This rearrangement joins TRBV5-8 to TRBJ2-5; no clear D. The CDR3 nucleotides are TGTGCCAGCAGCTTGGGGCGGCAGTTAAACCCCCCCCTCGAGACCCAGTACTTC. The encoded protein is CASSLGRQLNPPLETQYF.